The 24 T cell receptor beta chains below all came from one sample that was sequenced in a study of Tregs in tolerant kidney transplant recipients. TCRdb's copy holds only in-frame clones and misses some; the assay was immunoSEQ multiplex PCR. This sample has 50,000 or so clones, with about 90% found just once. The sample comprised Tregs from blood. The receptors derive from a human donor in good health.

The chain combines TRBV6-5 with TRBJ2-5, with TRBD2 matching 10 bases. V shed 2 bases, J shed 4 bases, and the junction held 4 bases outside the gene matches. CDR1 and CDR2 from the germline V gene are MNHEY and SVGAGI. The CDR3 runs to 15 residues. CDR3 protein: CASSYNLAGGETQYF. In DNA form, the CDR3 reads TGTGCCAGCAGTTACAATTTAGCGGGAGGAGAGACCCAGTACTTC.

The gene calls are TRBV7-3 and TRBJ2-1; 10 nucleotides match TRBD1. The CDR3 length is 14 residues. V lost 5 bases, J lost 8 bases, and 6 bases stayed unmatched. Germline-derived CDR1 and CDR2 are SGHTA and FQGTGA. This CDR3 reads CASSPRGQGDEQFF. CDR3 bases: TGTGCCAGCAGCCCACGAGGACAGGGGGATGAGCAGTTCTTC.

V gene TRBV7-2 combines with J gene TRBJ2-1, with D uncertain. Looked up from germline, CDR1 is SGHTA and CDR2 is FQGNSA. This CDR3 contains 15 residues. V was clipped by 5 bases and J by 3 bases, with 14 bases between them. The CDR3 DNA reads TGTGCCAGCAGCCTCATGAGTCGCTACTACAATGAGCAGTTCTTC. As protein: CASSLMSRYYNEQFF.

The rearrangement uses TRBV7-2 and TRBJ2-1; 10 positions match TRBD2. V was pared by 5 bases and J by 3 bases, with 10 bases of the junction left unmatched. The CDR3 has 17 residues. CDR1 and CDR2 (germline): SGHTA, FQGNSA. The CDR3, as DNA: TGTGCCAGCAGCCCGGGTGGGCTAGCGGGAGTCTACAATGAGCAGTTCTTC. Translating gives CASSPGGLAGVYNEQFF.

This clone is a singleton in its sample. This chain uses TRBV19 with TRBJ1-1, with D possibly matching TRBD1 (5 bases). Trimming left V 7 bases short and J 6 bases short, with 15 bases between. Per germline, CDR1 LNHDA and CDR2 SQIVND (reference sequence). The CDR3 runs to 13 residues. The CDR3 here is CASTSGGGAEAFF. CDR3 nucleotides: TGTGCCAGTACCTCCGGGGGAGGGGCTGAAGCTTTCTTT.

This sequence joins TRBV7-8 and TRBJ2-1; no clear D gene. Trimming cost V 1 base and J 2 bases, with 12 bases left between them. Per germline, CDR1 SGHVS and CDR2 FQNEAQ. CDR3 length: 16 residues. The CDR3 sequence is CASSLVWARTYNEQFF. DNA of the CDR3: TGTGCCAGCAGCTTAGTTTGGGCTAGAACCTACAATGAGCAGTTCTTC. Full variable domain (rest looked up from reference TRBV7-8 and TRBJ2-1): GAGVSQSPRYKVAKRGQDVALRCDPISGHVSLFWYQQALGQGPEFLTYFQNEAQLDKSGLPSDRFFAERPEGSVSTLKIQRTQQEDSAVYLCASSLVWARTYNEQFFGPGTRLTVL.

The J gene is TRBJ2-2, the V gene TRBV2, with D possibly TRBD1 on 5 matching bases. In germline, CDR1 is SNHLY, CDR2 FYNNEI. V lost 6 bases, J lost 5 bases, and 16 bases lay in between. The CDR3 runs to 15 residues. In DNA, the CDR3 is TGTGCCAGCAGATTGGTCTGGCCAGGGACCGGGGAGCTGTTTTTT. Translating it yields CASRLVWPGTGELFF.

Written as DNA, the CDR3 is TGCGCCAGCAGCTCTATAAACAATGAGCAGTTCTTC. Translated: CASSSINNEQFF. The chain employs TRBV5-1 and TRBJ2-1; the D is unclear. There are 12 residues in the CDR3. Trimming took off 3 bases at V and 5 bases at J, with 6 bases between the two ends. Germline V CDR1 and CDR2: SGHRS, YFSETQ.

CDR3 nucleotide sequence: TGTGCCAGCTCACGGTACGTCGATGAGCAGTTCTTC. Translated, it gives CASSRYVDEQFF. V gene TRBV18 combines with J gene TRBJ2-1, with D hard to call. V was cut by 4 bases and J by 8 bases, with 9 bases left in between. Germline CDR1 and CDR2: KGHSH and LQKENI. CDR3 length equals 12 residues. Filled out from reference TRBV18 and TRBJ2-1, the complete variable domain reads NAGVMQNPRHLVRRRGQEARLRCSPMKGHSHVYWYRQLPEEGLKFMVYLQKENIIDESGMPKERFSAEFPKEGPSILRIQQVVRGDSAAYFCASSRYVDEQFFGPGTRLTVL.

The chain employs TRBV11-2 and TRBJ1-4; tentative D call: TRBD1 (6 bases). Germline V gene lookup returns CDR1 SGHAT and CDR2 FQNNGV. The CDR3 is 18 residues long. V dropped 5 bases and J dropped 6 bases, with 25 bases sitting between them. CDR3 DNA: TGTGCCAGCAGCCCAGGTCTTAATCAGGGGAACCTCCATGAAAAACTGTTTTTT. This sequence encodes CASSPGLNQGNLHEKLFF.

CDR3 protein: CASSGEGAYGYTF. The CDR3 DNA reads TGCGCCAGCAGCGGTGAAGGGGCCTATGGCTACACCTTC. The J gene is TRBJ1-2, the V gene TRBV5-1; possibly TRBD1 for D (5 bases). This CDR3 spans 13 amino acids. CDR1 and CDR2 (germline): SGHRS, YFSETQ. V was trimmed by 4 bases and J by 4 bases, leaving 11 bases between them.

This clone was detected only once. CDR3 nucleotides: TGTGCCAGCAGTTCGGACAGGGAATGGAACACTGAAGCTTTCTTT. Protein: CASSSDREWNTEAFF. This chain joins TRBV6-5 and TRBJ1-1, with 8 positions matching TRBD1. Losses at the gene ends were 4 bases for V and 1 base for J; bases not matched to a gene: 5. The germline V gene has CDR1 MNHEY and CDR2 SVGAGI. This CDR3 has 15 residues.

V usage is TRBV18 and J usage is TRBJ2-5; possibly TRBD1 for D (5 bases). This CDR3 is 14 amino acids long. Looked up from germline, CDR1 is KGHSH and CDR2 is LQKENI. The V end was cut by 0 bases, the J end by 4 bases, with 9 bases between. CDR3: CASSPPSQGETQYF. The CDR3 nucleotides read TGTGCCAGCTCACCACCTAGCCAGGGAGAGACCCAGTACTTC.

The chain carries TRBV7-8 and TRBJ1-6, with D unclear. Deletions cut 1 base from V and 7 bases from J, with 11 bases between. Germline V lookup: CDR1 SGHVS, CDR2 FQNEAQ. CDR3 length equals 15 residues. The DNA of the CDR3 is TGTGCCAGCAGCTTAGGCGGTTTACCGAATTCACCCCTCCACTTT. Its translation is CASSLGGLPNSPLHF.

The V call is TRBV27, the J call TRBJ2-5; unclear D gene. This CDR3 is 16 amino acids long. CDR1 MNHEY and CDR2 SMNVEV come from the germline V gene (reference sequence). With 2 bases removed from V and 0 bases from J, the gap between germline ends came to 13 bases. This chain's CDR3 is CASSLKVFPNQETQYF. The CDR3 nucleotides are TGTGCCAGCAGTTTAAAGGTCTTCCCGAACCAAGAGACCCAGTACTTC.

The chain employs TRBV7-9 and TRBJ2-5; no clear D. Germline values: CDR1 SEHNR, CDR2 FQNEAQ (reference sequence). This CDR3 has 16 residues. Trimming pared 0 bases from V and 5 bases from J, leaving 16 bases between. The CDR3 DNA sequence: TGTGCCAGCAGCTTAGCGCAAGGATGGGGTTGGGAGACCCAGTACTTC. Translated: CASSLAQGWGWETQYF.

The V and J genes are TRBV5-5 and TRBJ2-1; D could derive from TRBD1 or TRBD2 (6 bases each). Germline assignment: CDR1 SGHKS and CDR2 YYEKEE (reference sequence). The CDR3 runs 14 residues. Trimming stripped 1 base from V and 8 bases from J, with 13 bases between. The CDR3: CASSLFPGADEQFF. In DNA form, the CDR3 reads TGTGCCAGCAGCTTGTTTCCGGGGGCTGATGAGCAGTTCTTC.

The chain employs TRBV5-1 and TRBJ2-2; TRBD1 matches 7 bases. V dropped 0 bases and J dropped 4; count of bases not matched to a gene: 9. Germline lookup yields CDR1 SGHRS and CDR2 YFSETQ. CDR3 length equals 17 residues. Here the CDR3 reads CASSLVVGTAFTGELFF. The CDR3 region has the DNA TGCGCCAGCAGCTTGGTGGTGGGGACAGCCTTCACCGGGGAGCTGTTTTTT.

In this sample, this clone turned up once. This rearrangement joins TRBV5-1 to TRBJ1-3; 10 bases match TRBD1. V dropped 4 bases and J dropped 2; count of bases not matched to a gene: 6. Looked up from germline, CDR1 is SGHRS and CDR2 is YFSETQ. There are 16 residues in the CDR3. This CDR3 is CASSNIGQGAGNTIYF. CDR3 in DNA: TGCGCCAGCAGCAATATCGGACAGGGGGCTGGAAACACCATATATTTT. Full variable domain (outside the CDR3, taken from reference TRBV5-1 and TRBJ1-3): KAGVTQTPRYLIKTRGQQVTLSCSPISGHRSVSWYQQTPGQGLQFLFEYFSETQRNKGNFPGRFSGRQFSNSRSEMNVSTLELGDSALYLCASSNIGQGAGNTIYFGEGSWLTVV.

The CDR3 DNA reads as TGTGCCAGCAGCTTAGGGTCCGACACCGGGGAGCTGTTTTTT. As protein: CASSLGSDTGELFF. The J gene is TRBJ2-2, the V gene TRBV11-3; D unresolved. Germline CDR1 SGHNT, CDR2 YENEEA. The germline V and J ends were trimmed by 1 base and 3 bases, with 6 bases remaining between them. CDR3 length: 14 amino acids.

The J gene is TRBJ1-3, the V gene TRBV29-1; 7 positions agree with TRBD1. Per germline, CDR1 SQVTM and CDR2 ANQGSEA. The V segment lost 6 bases and the J segment 2 bases; nucleotides outside the gene matches: 13. The CDR3 is 16 residues long. Here the CDR3 reads CSVASPRQGAGNTIYF. Here the CDR3 DNA reads TGCAGCGTCGCCAGCCCTCGACAGGGAGCTGGAAACACCATATATTTT.

The V gene is TRBV7-2, the J gene TRBJ1-1; 7 nucleotides agree with TRBD1. Germline V gene sequence: CDR1 SGHTA, CDR2 FQGNSA. The CDR3 has 16 residues. The trim removed 4 bases at V and 0 bases at J, leaving 8 bases unmatched. CDR3 nucleotide sequence: TGTGCCAGCAGCTCACAGGGGCCCACCATGAACACTGAAGCTTTCTTT. This encodes CASSSQGPTMNTEAFF.

This clone occurred once. The chain links TRBV5-1 to TRBJ2-5; 7 nucleotides match TRBD2. The CDR3 is 17 amino acids. With V trimmed by 2 bases and J by 5 bases, 15 bases remained unmatched. Germline CDR1 SGHRS, CDR2 YFSETQ. CDR3 in amino acids: CASSFRLVGGPEETQYF. The CDR3 region has the DNA TGCGCCAGCAGCTTTCGACTAGTGGGAGGGCCCGAGGAGACCCAGTACTTC.

The J gene is TRBJ2-3, the V gene TRBV5-4; the D gene is possibly TRBD2 (6 bases). Trimming took off 5 bases at V and 2 bases at J, with 12 bases between the two ends. Germline V gene lookup returns CDR1 SGHNT and CDR2 YYREEE (reference sequence). The length of the CDR3 is 14 residues. The CDR3 bases are TGTGCCAGCAGTCAGAGCGGGCCCACAGATACGCAGTATTTT. The encoded protein is CASSQSGPTDTQYF.